The clone carrying this TCR beta chain was counted once. This CDR3 spans 15 amino acids. Trimming removed 0 bases from V and 6 bases from J, with 14 bases in between. Per germline, CDR1 MNHEY and CDR2 SVGAGI. The data belong to a study of PD-1 blockade in mismatch repair-deficient tumors. PCR or immunohistochemistry showed mismatch repair deficiency in every enrolled patient. Sequencing used immunoSEQ multiplex PCR; TCRdb keeps in-frame clones, though not all of them. The repertoire holds about 110,000 clones, with more than 60% as singletons. The specimen comprised peripheral blood, sampled just over 59 weeks after starting pembrolizumab. The V gene is TRBV6-5, the J gene TRBJ1-2, with D possibly matching TRBD1 (6 bases). The clonotype was recovered from an adult with mismatch repair-deficient cancer. The DNA of the CDR3 is TGTGCCAGCAGTTACTCGTTGGAAGGGGGAGATGGCTACACCTTC. Residues: CASSYSLEGGDGYTF.